This T cell receptor (beta chain) appears in the sequencing data of a study of CD8 T cells in ankylosing spondylitis (TCRdb year 2017). With respect to the entire study: To find TCR variants linked to disease, the study profiled T cell receptor beta repertoires in ankylosing spondylitis patients and healthy donors. Peripheral blood was sampled, and synovial fluid was also collected from ankylosing spondylitis patients. The whole study cohort included over 85 healthy donors and around 24 ankylosing spondylitis patients. Paper-wide results and their limitations: The disease-linked clones were reported as significantly enriched in matched synovial fluid samples from ankylosing spondylitis patients. A CD8+ phenotype was shown by the disease-linked clones, which were found at relatively low frequencies in peripheral blood. Blood from ankylosing spondylitis patients appeared to be characterized by a TCR beta motif made up of several highly homologous amino acid variants. Some motif variants were previously reported in synovial fluid and blood of reactive arthritis patients, suggesting common disease-initiation mechanisms.

V is shortened by 5 bases, J by 0 bases, and the region joining them spans 7 bases. As encoded in the germline V gene, CDR1 is SQVTM while CDR2 is ANQGSEA. Counted from cysteine to phenylalanine, this CDR3 has 12 amino acids. Only the CDR3 DNA stays, 36 bases, in frame from base 1. Sequencing was performed on an Illumina HiSeq 2500. Quantitative 5'-RACE with molecular barcodes was the method used to prepare the TCR beta libraries. The authors processed their data as follows. To identify disease-linked TCR variants, a new computational method was used, one built on a probabilistic model of VDJ rearrangement. TCRdb took the public reads, trimmed them with fastp at Q25, ran MiXCR for clone calling and kept in-frame beta chains. CDR3 protein duplicates are merged, each entry listing the most common genes and DNA. The V and J calls shown here were made by TCRdb, not taken from the authors' results. The sample yields 350,000 to 450,000 distinct CDR3 sequences; 25% to 30% were counted once. Jointly, the top ten make up 0.89% of the sample.

Details on this clonotype: Its antigen is currently not known. No base-level quality is on record; no much larger clone is a single base apart.

This TCR derives from a male donor with ankylosing spondylitis. The sample was blood, either unsorted or a sorted T cell fraction (not recorded which). The V gene is TRBV29-1 and the J gene is TRBJ1-1; the D gene is not confidently resolved. The DNA sequence is as follows: TGCAGCGTTACTGGGCTGAACACTGAAGCTTTCTTT. Its product reads: CSVTGLNTEAFF.